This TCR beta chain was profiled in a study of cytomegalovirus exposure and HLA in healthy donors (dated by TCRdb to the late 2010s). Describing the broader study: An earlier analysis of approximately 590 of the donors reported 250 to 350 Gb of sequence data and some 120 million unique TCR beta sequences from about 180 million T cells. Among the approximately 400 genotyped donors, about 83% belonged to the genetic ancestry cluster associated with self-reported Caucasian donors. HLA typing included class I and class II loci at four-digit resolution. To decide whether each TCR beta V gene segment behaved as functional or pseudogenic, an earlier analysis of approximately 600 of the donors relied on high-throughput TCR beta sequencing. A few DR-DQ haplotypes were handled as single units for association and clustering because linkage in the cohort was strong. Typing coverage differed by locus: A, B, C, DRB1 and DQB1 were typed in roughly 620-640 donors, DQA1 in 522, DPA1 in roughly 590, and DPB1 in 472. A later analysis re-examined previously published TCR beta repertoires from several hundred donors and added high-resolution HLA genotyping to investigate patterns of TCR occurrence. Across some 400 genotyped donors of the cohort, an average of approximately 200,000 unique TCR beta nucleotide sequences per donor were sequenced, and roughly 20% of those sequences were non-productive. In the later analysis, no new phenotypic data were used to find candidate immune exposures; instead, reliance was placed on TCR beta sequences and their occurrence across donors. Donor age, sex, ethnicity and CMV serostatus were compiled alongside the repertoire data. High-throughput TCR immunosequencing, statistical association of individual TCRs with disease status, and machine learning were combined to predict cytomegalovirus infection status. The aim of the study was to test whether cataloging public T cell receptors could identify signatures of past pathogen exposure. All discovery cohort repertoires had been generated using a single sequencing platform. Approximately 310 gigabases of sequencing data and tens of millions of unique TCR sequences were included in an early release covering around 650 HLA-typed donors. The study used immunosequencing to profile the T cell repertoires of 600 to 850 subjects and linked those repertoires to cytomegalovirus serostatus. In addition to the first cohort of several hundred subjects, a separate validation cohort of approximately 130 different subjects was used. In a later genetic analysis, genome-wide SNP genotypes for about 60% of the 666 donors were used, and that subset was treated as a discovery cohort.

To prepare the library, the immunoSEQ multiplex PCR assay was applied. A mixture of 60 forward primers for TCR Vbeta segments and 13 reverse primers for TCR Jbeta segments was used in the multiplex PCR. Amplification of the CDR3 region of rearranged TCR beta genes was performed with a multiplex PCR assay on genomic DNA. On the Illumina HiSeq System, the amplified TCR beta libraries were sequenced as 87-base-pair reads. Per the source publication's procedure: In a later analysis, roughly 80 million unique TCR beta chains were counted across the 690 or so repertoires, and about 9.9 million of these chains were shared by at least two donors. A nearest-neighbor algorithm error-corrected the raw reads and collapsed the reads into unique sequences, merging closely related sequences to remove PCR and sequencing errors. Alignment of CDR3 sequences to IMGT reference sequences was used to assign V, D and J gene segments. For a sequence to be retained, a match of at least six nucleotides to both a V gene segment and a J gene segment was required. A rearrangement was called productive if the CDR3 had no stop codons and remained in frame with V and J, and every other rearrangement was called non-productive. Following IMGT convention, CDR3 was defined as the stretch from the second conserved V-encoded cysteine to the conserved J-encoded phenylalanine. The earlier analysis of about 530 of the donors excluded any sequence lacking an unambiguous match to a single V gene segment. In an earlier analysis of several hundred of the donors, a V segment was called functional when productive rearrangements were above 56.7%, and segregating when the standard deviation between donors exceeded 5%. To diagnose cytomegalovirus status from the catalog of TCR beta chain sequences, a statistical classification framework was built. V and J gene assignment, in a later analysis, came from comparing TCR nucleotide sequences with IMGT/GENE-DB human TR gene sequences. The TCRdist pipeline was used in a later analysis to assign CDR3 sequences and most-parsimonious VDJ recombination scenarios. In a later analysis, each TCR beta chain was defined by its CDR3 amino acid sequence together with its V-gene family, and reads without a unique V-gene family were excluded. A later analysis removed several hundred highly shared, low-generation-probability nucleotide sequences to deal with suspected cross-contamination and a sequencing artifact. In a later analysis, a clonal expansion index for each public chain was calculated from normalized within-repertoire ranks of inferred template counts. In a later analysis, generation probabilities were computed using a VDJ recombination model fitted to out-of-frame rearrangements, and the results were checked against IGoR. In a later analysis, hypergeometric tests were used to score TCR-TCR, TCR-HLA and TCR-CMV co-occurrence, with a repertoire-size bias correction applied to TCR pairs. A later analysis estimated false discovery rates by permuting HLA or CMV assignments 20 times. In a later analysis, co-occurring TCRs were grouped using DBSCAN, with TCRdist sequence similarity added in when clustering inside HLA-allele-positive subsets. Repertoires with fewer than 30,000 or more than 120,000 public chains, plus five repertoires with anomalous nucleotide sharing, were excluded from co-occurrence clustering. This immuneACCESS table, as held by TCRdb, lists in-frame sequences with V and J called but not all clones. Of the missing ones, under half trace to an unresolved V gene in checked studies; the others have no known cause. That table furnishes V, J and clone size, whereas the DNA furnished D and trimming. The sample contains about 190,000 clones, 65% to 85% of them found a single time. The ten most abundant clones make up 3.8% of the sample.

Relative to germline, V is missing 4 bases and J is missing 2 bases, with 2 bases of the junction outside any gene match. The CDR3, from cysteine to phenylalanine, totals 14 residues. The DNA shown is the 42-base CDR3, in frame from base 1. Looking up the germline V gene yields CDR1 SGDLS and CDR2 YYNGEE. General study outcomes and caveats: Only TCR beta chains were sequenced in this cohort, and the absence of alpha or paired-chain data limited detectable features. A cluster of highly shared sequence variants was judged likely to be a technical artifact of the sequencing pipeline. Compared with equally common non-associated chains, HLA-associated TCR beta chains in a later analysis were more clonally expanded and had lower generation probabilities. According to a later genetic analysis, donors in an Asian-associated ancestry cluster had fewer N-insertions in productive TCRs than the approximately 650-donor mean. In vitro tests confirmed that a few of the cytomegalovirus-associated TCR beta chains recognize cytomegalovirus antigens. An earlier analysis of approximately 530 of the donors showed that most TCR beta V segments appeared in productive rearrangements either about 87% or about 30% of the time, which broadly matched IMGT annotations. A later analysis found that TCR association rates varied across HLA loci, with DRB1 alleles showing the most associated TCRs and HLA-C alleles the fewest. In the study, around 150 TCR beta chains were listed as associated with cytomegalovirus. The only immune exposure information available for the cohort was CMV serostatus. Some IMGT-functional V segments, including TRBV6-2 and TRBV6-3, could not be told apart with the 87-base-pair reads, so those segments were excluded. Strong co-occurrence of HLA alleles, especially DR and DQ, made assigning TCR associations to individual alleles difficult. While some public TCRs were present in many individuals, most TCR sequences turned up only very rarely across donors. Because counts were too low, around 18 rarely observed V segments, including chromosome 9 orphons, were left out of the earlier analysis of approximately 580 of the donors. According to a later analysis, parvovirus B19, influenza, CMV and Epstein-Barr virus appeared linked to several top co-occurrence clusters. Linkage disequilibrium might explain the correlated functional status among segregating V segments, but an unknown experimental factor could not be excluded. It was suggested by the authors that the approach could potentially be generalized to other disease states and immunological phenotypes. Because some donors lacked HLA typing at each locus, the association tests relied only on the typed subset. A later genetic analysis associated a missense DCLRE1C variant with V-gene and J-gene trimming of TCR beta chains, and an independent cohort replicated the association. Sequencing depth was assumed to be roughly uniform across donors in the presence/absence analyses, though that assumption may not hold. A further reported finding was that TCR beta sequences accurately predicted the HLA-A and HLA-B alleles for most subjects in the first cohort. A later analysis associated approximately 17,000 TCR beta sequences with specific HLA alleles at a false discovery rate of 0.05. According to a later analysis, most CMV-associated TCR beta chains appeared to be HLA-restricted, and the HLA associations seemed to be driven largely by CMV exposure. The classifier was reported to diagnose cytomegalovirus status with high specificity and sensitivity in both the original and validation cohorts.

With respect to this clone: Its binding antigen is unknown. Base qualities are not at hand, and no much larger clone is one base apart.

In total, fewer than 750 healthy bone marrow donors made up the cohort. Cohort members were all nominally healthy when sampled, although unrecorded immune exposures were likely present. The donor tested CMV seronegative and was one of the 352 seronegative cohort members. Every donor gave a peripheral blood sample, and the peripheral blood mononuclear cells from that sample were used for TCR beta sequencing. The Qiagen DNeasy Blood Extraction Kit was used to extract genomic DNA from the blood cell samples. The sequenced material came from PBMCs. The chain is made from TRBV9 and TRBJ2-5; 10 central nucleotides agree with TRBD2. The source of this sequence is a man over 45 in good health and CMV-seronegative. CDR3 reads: CASSFSGGQETQYF. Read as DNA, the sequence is TGTGCCAGCAGCTTTAGCGGGGGGCAAGAGACCCAGTACTTC.